This T cell receptor (beta chain) was sequenced during a study of blood T cell repertoires in COVID-19. As processed by the authors: Estimates of nucleated cell counts were drawn from the amplification of reference gene primers. Generated by immunoSEQ multiplex PCR, the TCRdb table keeps only in-frame clones and is missing some. That table furnishes V, J and clone size, whereas the DNA furnished D and trimming. The data hold a few hundred thousand clones, with approximately 85% observed a single time. Material: peripheral blood. The sequence came from an elderly woman with COVID-19, enrolled during active disease.

The CDR3 reads CASSAGDTASQETQYF. CDR3 DNA sequence: TGTGCCAGCAGCGCCGGGGACACCGCAAGCCAAGAGACCCAGTACTTC. This chain links TRBV9 with TRBJ2-5, with TRBD1 as a possible D gene (6 bases). Per the germline V gene, CDR1 is SGDLS and CDR2 is YYNGEE. The CDR3 contains 16 residues. Trimming pared 3 bases from V and 1 base from J, leaving 16 bases between.